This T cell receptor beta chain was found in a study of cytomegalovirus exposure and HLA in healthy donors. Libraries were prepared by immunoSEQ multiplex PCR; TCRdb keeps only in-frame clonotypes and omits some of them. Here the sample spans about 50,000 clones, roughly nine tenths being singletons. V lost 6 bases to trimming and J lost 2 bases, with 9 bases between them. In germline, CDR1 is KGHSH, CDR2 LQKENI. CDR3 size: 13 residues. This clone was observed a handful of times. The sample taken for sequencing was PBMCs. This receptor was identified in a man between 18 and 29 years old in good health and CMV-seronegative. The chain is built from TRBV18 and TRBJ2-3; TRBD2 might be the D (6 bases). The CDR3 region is CASSREYTDTQYF. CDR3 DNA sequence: TGTGCCAGCTCCCGGGAGTACACAGATACGCAGTATTTT.